Presented here are 15 T cell receptor beta chains from one specimen sequenced in a study of blood T cell repertoires in COVID-19. Assay used: immunoSEQ multiplex PCR; TCRdb lists only in-frame clones, some missing. The profile covers around 300,000 clones, with roughly 88% appearing a single time and 1.5% to 2% taken by the ten largest. The sequenced sample consisted of peripheral blood. Receptors were obtained from a woman aged 30 to 39 with COVID-19, enrolled during active disease.

V usage is TRBV7-9 and J usage is TRBJ2-2; D might be TRBD1 (5 bases). The germline V and J ends were trimmed by 1 base and 5 bases, with 11 bases remaining between them. Germline V CDR1 and CDR2: SEHNR, FQNEAQ (reference sequence). The CDR3 is 15 residues long. CDR3 amino acids: CASSLGGRATGELFF. The DNA of the CDR3 is TGTGCCAGCAGCTTAGGTGGCAGGGCGACCGGGGAGCTGTTTTTT.

This chain links TRBV5-6 with TRBJ1-4; 10 bases align to TRBD1. The germline V gene has CDR1 SGHDT and CDR2 YYEEEE. The CDR3 runs to 16 residues. Germline trimming cut 4 bases from V and 4 bases from J; bases unmatched to any gene: 7. CDR3 sequence (DNA): TGTGCCAGCAGCGTCCGGACAGGGGGACGTAATGAAAAACTGTTTTTT. This codes for CASSVRTGGRNEKLFF. The entire variable domain, with the rest obtained from reference TRBV5-6 and TRBJ1-4, is as follows: DAGVTQSPTHLIKTRGQQVTLRCSPKSGHDTVSWYQQALGQGPQFIFQYYEEEERQRGNFPDRFSGHQFPNYSSELNVNALLLGDSALYLCASSVRTGGRNEKLFFGSGTQLSVL.

This clone was seen a handful of times. The chain recombines TRBV7-2 with TRBJ2-7; 7 positions agree with TRBD2. The V gene end was trimmed by 5 bases and the J gene end by 0 bases; junction bases not matched to a gene: 4. The CDR3 totals 14 residues. Germline CDR1 and CDR2: SGHTA and FQGNSA. The CDR3 DNA reads TGTGCCAGCAGCCCCGGGGGGTACTCCTACGAGCAGTACTTC. Translating it yields CASSPGGYSYEQYF.

The chain has TRBV7-9 and TRBJ1-6; weak D call: TRBD1 (6 bases). Deletions cut 2 bases from V and 10 bases from J, with 12 bases between. The CDR3 runs to 14 residues. Per germline, CDR1 SEHNR and CDR2 FQNEAQ (reference sequence). The CDR3 DNA reads TGTGCCAGCAGCTTAACGGGCAGGGGCTCACCCCTCCACTTT. Its protein product is CASSLTGRGSPLHF. Full variable domain (remainder filled in from reference TRBV7-9 and TRBJ1-6): DTGVSQNPRHKITKRGQNVTFRCDPISEHNRLYWYRQTLGQGPEFLTYFQNEAQLEKSRLLSDRFSAERPKGSFSTLEIQRTEQGDSAMYLCASSLTGRGSPLHFGNGTRLTVT.

This clone was counted a few times. CDR3 in DNA: TGTGCCAGCAGCTTAGGGGGAGCGGGGGCGGGCAATGAGCAGTTCTTC. Translated, it gives CASSLGGAGAGNEQFF. V is TRBV11-3 and J is TRBJ2-1; 8 bases match TRBD2. Germline CDR1 SGHNT, CDR2 YENEEA. Trimming cost V 1 base and J 6 bases; bases outside gene matches: 8. The CDR3 has 16 amino acids.

The DNA of the CDR3 is TGTGCCATCCGCCACTTTCGGACTAGCGGGGGCTTCAATGAGCAGTTCTTC. Translated, it gives CAIRHFRTSGGFNEQFF. The rearrangement uses TRBV10-3 and TRBJ2-1; 13 bases fit TRBD2. V lost 8 bases, J lost 6 bases, and 13 bases stayed unmatched. This CDR3 has 17 residues. The germline V gene has CDR1 ENHRY and CDR2 SYGVKD.

The chain has TRBV7-6 and TRBJ1-6; maybe TRBD1 (6 bases). The CDR3 covers 15 residues. Germline V gene data show CDR1 as SGHVS and CDR2 as FNYEAQ. V was shortened by 4 bases and J by 7 bases, with 14 bases between the two germline ends. The CDR3 protein is CASSSDRDTNSPLHF. DNA of the CDR3: TGTGCCAGCAGCTCGGACCGGGACACGAATTCACCCCTCCACTTT.

The rearrangement joins TRBV3-1 (or the pseudogene TRBV3-2) to TRBJ1-1; TRBD1 matches at 11 bases. The germline V gene has CDR1 LGHDT and CDR2 YNNKEL (reference sequence). The CDR3 runs 15 residues. Trimming at V came to 4 bases and at J to 3 bases, leaving 4 bases not matched to a gene. CDR3 in DNA: TGTGCCAGCAGCCCAGGACAGGGGGCAGACACTGAAGCTTTCTTT. This translates into CASSPGQGADTEAFF.

The rearrangement links TRBV6-5 to TRBJ1-2, with 9 nucleotides matching TRBD1. Germline loops: CDR1 MNHEY, CDR2 SVGAGI. The ends lost 7 bases at V and 5 bases at J; junction bases unmatched: 8. The CDR3 runs 14 residues. This CDR3 reads CASTKQGALYGYTF. In nucleotides, the CDR3 is TGTGCCAGCACTAAACAGGGGGCGCTTTATGGCTACACCTTC.

The V and J genes are TRBV19 and TRBJ1-5; 7 nucleotides line up with TRBD1. The CDR3 spans 16 residues. Trimming removed 4 bases from V and 0 bases from J; junction bases left unmatched: 6. Germline CDR1 reads LNHDA; CDR2 reads SQIVND (reference sequence). CDR3 bases: TGTGCCAGTAGTAAGTGGGGACAGTATAGCAATCAGCCCCAGCATTTT. Its translation is CASSKWGQYSNQPQHF.

The rearrangement links TRBV4-1 to TRBJ2-1; 7 nucleotides align to TRBD1. J lost 6 bases, V lost 3 bases, and 5 bases had no gene match. The germline V gene encodes CDR1 MGHRA and CDR2 YSYEKL. The CDR3 has 14 amino acids. The CDR3 DNA sequence: TGCGCCAGCAGCCAGGGACAGCGGTTCAATGAGCAGTTCTTC. Protein: CASSQGQRFNEQFF.

The J gene is TRBJ1-2, the V gene TRBV5-1, with a possible D match to TRBD1 (6 bases). The CDR3 totals 14 residues. Germline CDR1 reads SGHRS; CDR2 reads YFSETQ. Trimming left V 0 bases short and J 6 bases short, with 12 bases between. The CDR3 sequence is CASSLALTGNGYTF. In DNA, the CDR3 is TGCGCCAGCAGCTTGGCCCTCACAGGGAATGGCTACACCTTC.

With respect to this clone: An end of the junction differs from the germline gene, which may be a read error. The chain employs TRBV5-5 and TRBJ2-7; 7 nucleotides agree with TRBD1. This CDR3 region has 16 residues. Germline CDR1 is SGHKS and CDR2 is YYEKEE (reference sequence). The CDR3 loop reads CASSLGLRQGGYEQYF. The CDR3 coding sequence is TGTGCCAGCAGTTTGGGGCTGAGACAGGGCGGTTACGAGCAGTACTTC.

This clone was counted only a few times. The chain links TRBV5-4 to TRBJ1-6; D is perhaps TRBD1 (6 bases). CDR1 and CDR2 from the germline V gene are SGHNT and YYREEE (reference sequence). CDR3 length: 16 residues. V was trimmed by 0 bases and J by 5 bases, leaving 12 bases between them. CDR3 region: CASSLDPGHNNSPLHF. For the CDR3, the DNA is TGTGCCAGCAGCTTGGATCCGGGACACAATAATTCACCCCTCCACTTT.

This clone came up a few times. J is TRBJ2-7 and V is TRBV9, with 8 nucleotides matching TRBD2. Trimming took 0 bases from V and 3 from J; bases not matched to a gene: 2. The CDR3 length is 14 residues. CDR1 is SGDLS, CDR2 YYNGEE, per germline. The CDR3 bases are TGTGCCAGCAGCGTAGCCGGGGGGGTCTACGAGCAGTACTTC. Translating gives CASSVAGGVYEQYF.